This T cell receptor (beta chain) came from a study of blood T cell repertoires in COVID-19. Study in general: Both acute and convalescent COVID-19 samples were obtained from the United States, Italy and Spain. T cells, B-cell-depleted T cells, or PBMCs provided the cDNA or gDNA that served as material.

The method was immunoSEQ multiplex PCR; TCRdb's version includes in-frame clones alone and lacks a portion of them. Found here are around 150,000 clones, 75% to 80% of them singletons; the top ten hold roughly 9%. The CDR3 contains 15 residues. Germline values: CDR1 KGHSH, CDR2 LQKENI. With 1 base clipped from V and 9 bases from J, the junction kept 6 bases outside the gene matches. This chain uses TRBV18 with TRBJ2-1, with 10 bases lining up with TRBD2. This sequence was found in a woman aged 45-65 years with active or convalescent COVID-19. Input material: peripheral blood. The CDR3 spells CASSPLASGRGEQFF. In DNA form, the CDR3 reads TGTGCCAGCTCACCACTGGCTAGCGGGAGAGGTGAGCAGTTCTTC. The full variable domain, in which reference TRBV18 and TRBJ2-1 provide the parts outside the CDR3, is NAGVMQNPRHLVRRRGQEARLRCSPMKGHSHVYWYRQLPEEGLKFMVYLQKENIIDESGMPKERFSAEFPKEGPSILRIQQVVRGDSAAYFCASSPLASGRGEQFFGPGTRLTVL.